The clone carrying this T cell receptor beta chain was found once. In the authors' methods: Reference gene primers were amplified, and this amplification served to estimate nucleated cell counts. The assay was immunoSEQ multiplex PCR, and TCRdb's table has in-frame clones only and misses some. The V and J calls and clone size come from that table; D and trimming were worked out from the DNA. The sample gives 200,000 to 250,000 clones, roughly 84% of which show up once; over 2.5% is in the top ten. The sample is drawn from a study of blood T cell repertoires in COVID-19. The CDR3 contains 13 residues. V dropped 7 bases and J dropped 7; count of bases not matched to a gene: 6. CDR1 is LNHNV and CDR2 is YYDKDF in the germline V gene (reference sequence).

The receptor was isolated from a man aged 45 to 65 who had recovered from COVID-19. The V gene is TRBV15, the J gene TRBJ1-5; 8 bases are shared with TRBD1. Source material: peripheral blood. This CDR3 is CATNGQGGQPQHF. The CDR3 bases are TGTGCCACCAACGGACAGGGTGGACAGCCCCAGCATTTT.